The 21 T cell receptor beta chains below come from one sample, sequenced in a study of CD8+ T cells in alopecia areata (dated by TCRdb to 2016 to 2019). The library was generated by the immunoSEQ multiplex PCR assay. RNA was extracted from all samples and reverse transcribed into cDNA as template for TCR sequencing. TCRdb carries this immuneACCESS record with in-frame sequences only. Its versions omit some clonotypes, under half of them owing to an unresolved V gene in the studies checked, with the rest unexplained. The sample contains some 110,000 clones, roughly 68% of them found a single time. Of the sample, 2.5% to 3% is held by the ten largest clones. Sequenced sample: CD4+ T cells sorted from blood. Receptor source: a human donor in good health.

In its sample, this clone was seen a few times. The chain recombines TRBV7-2 with TRBJ1-1, with unresolved D. V gave up 4 bases and J gave up 0 bases, with 6 bases separating them. Germline CDR1 and CDR2: SGHTA and FQGNSA. This CDR3 spans 13 amino acids. CDR3 nucleotide sequence: TGTGCCAGCAGCTCTTACTTGAACACTGAAGCTTTCTTT. Residues: CASSSYLNTEAFF.

The chain links TRBV30 to TRBJ2-2, with TRBD1 matching 8 bases. Germline assignment: CDR1 GTSNPN and CDR2 SVGIG (reference sequence). This CDR3 has 14 amino acids. J was trimmed by 6 bases and V by 4 bases; bases with no gene match: 7. The CDR3: CAWKGGRGPGELFF. The CDR3 coding sequence is TGTGCCTGGAAAGGGGGCAGGGGGCCCGGGGAGCTGTTTTTT.

The chain recombines TRBV7-3 with TRBJ2-1; D may be TRBD1 or TRBD2 (6 bases each). V was clipped by 2 bases and J by 7 bases, with 12 bases between them. The CDR3 has 14 residues. CDR1 is SGHTA, CDR2 FQGTGA, per germline. For the CDR3, the DNA is TGTGCCAGCAGCTTACTGGGGGGCCGGAATGAGCAGTTCTTC. Translation: CASSLLGGRNEQFF. Based on the CDR3 plus reference TRBV7-3 and TRBJ2-1, the full variable domain is GAGVSQTPSNKVTEKGKYVELRCDPISGHTALYWYRQSLGQGPEFLIYFQGTGAADDSGLPNDRFFAVRPEGSVSTLKIQRTERGDSAVYLCASSLLGGRNEQFFGPGTRLTVL.

The chain employs TRBV30 and TRBJ1-5; D perhaps matches TRBD1 (5 bases). Deletions cut 7 bases from V and 4 bases from J, with 11 bases between. CDR1 and CDR2 from the germline V gene are GTSNPN and SVGIG (reference sequence). This CDR3 comprises 12 residues. CDR3 in amino acids: CASKRGNQPQHF. For the CDR3, the DNA is TGTGCCTCCAAGCGGGGGAATCAGCCCCAGCATTTT.

This clone was found many times. This chain joins TRBV2 and TRBJ1-6; TRBD1 matches 10 bases. Looked up from germline, CDR1 is SNHLY and CDR2 is FYNNEI. This CDR3 has 15 amino acids. The V gene end was trimmed by 6 bases and the J gene end by 9 bases; junction bases not matched to a gene: 8. The CDR3 here is CASRGGTGESSPLHF. The CDR3 DNA is TGTGCCAGCAGGGGCGGGACAGGGGAGAGTTCACCCCTCCACTTT.

CDR3 sequence: CASSRRGGPKETQYF. CDR3 in DNA: TGTGCCAGCAGCCGCCGGGGTGGACCAAAAGAGACCCAGTACTTC. The chain combines TRBV6-5 with TRBJ2-5; D might be TRBD2 (5 bases). This CDR3 spans 15 amino acids. V dropped 6 bases and J dropped 3 bases, with 17 bases sitting between them. Germline assignment: CDR1 MNHEY and CDR2 SVGAGI.

The sample holds a few counts of this clone. The chain links TRBV30 to TRBJ1-2, with D possibly TRBD1 on 6 matching bases. This CDR3 is built from 15 residues. Trimming pared 6 bases from V and 4 bases from J, leaving 21 bases between. CDR1 is GTSNPN, CDR2 SVGIG, per germline (reference sequence). The CDR3 sequence: CACYRGQVGAYGYTF. For the CDR3, the DNA is TGTGCCTGTTACCGGGGACAAGTCGGGGCCTATGGCTACACCTTC.

There are a few counts of this clone. The chain is built from TRBV11-2 and TRBJ2-7, with 12 bases that match TRBD1. J gave up 7 bases and V 5 bases, and 12 bases lay outside the gene matches. There are 16 residues in the CDR3. Germline values: CDR1 SGHAT, CDR2 FQNNGV. The CDR3 region has the DNA TGTGCCAGCAGCCCAGCCGGGACAGGGGGCCTGAGGGAGCAGTACTTC. It is translated as CASSPAGTGGLREQYF. The full variable domain, its missing parts supplied by reference TRBV11-2 and TRBJ2-7, is EAGVAQSPRYKIIEKRQSVAFWCNPISGHATLYWYQQILGQGPKLLIQFQNNGVVDDSQLPKDRFSAERLKGVDSTLKIQPAKLEDSAVYLCASSPAGTGGLREQYFGPGTRLTVT.

The genes are TRBV18 and TRBJ1-6, with D perhaps TRBD1 (6 bases). The germline CDR1 and CDR2 sequences are KGHSH and LQKENI. Trimming took off 4 bases at V and 8 bases at J, with 15 bases between the two ends. The CDR3 runs to 15 residues. In DNA form, the CDR3 reads TGTGCCAGCTCACTACTGGACAGCGGGGATTCACCCCTCCACTTT. Translated, it gives CASSLLDSGDSPLHF. The entire variable domain, with the rest obtained from reference TRBV18 and TRBJ1-6, is as follows: NAGVMQNPRHLVRRRGQEARLRCSPMKGHSHVYWYRQLPEEGLKFMVYLQKENIIDESGMPKERFSAEFPKEGPSILRIQQVVRGDSAAYFCASSLLDSGDSPLHFGNGTRLTVT.

This clone was recorded a few times. This chain uses TRBV29-1 with TRBJ2-5; TRBD1 matches 7 bases. The V and J ends lost 6 bases and 2 bases, in that order; junction bases with no gene match: 12. The CDR3 is 15 amino acids. Germline V gene lookup returns CDR1 SQVTM and CDR2 ANQGSEA. The DNA for the CDR3 is TGCAGCGTCGCAGGGATACCGGGACAGCAAGAGACCCAGTACTTC. Protein sequence: CSVAGIPGQQETQYF. Full variable domain (missing parts from reference TRBV29-1 and TRBJ2-5): SAVISQKPSRDICQRGTSLTIQCQVDSQVTMMFWYRQQPGQSLTLIATANQGSEATYESGFVIDKFPISRPNLTFSTLTVSNMSPEDSSIYLCSVAGIPGQQETQYFGPGTRLLVL.

This rearrangement joins TRBV11-1 to TRBJ2-2; 8 bases line up with TRBD1. Germline V gene data show CDR1 as SGHAT and CDR2 as FQDESV (reference sequence). The CDR3 extends over 15 amino acids. V gave up 8 bases and J gave up 1 base; unmatched junction bases: 6. This chain's CDR3 is CASSGGTGNTGELFF. The CDR3 DNA sequence: TGTGCCAGCTCAGGGGGGACAGGGAACACCGGGGAGCTGTTTTTT.

The J gene is TRBJ2-3, the V gene TRBV2; D unresolved. The germline CDR1 and CDR2 sequences are SNHLY and FYNNEI. The CDR3 has 12 residues. Trimming removed 4 bases at V and 6 bases at J, with 8 bases between. The CDR3 region has the DNA TGTGCCAGCAGTGGCCCACCGGATACGCAGTATTTT. Protein sequence: CASSGPPDTQYF.

This clone was detected once. J is TRBJ1-2 and V is TRBV27; D gene uncertain. The CDR3 consists of 14 residues. V was clipped by 3 bases and J by 4 bases, with 12 bases between them. Germline lookup yields CDR1 MNHEY and CDR2 SMNVEV (reference sequence). The CDR3 DNA follows: TGTGCCAGCAGTTTGGCAGGATCCCTCTATGGCTACACCTTC. Amino acids: CASSLAGSLYGYTF.

This clone was counted a single time. The CDR3 spells CASRGRLAEVTDTQYF. The CDR3 nucleotides are TGTGCCAGCAGAGGAAGACTAGCGGAGGTCACAGATACGCAGTATTTT. The chain links TRBV5-6 to TRBJ2-3, with 9 bases lining up with TRBD2. Germline values: CDR1 SGHDT, CDR2 YYEEEE. The V gene end was trimmed by 5 bases and the J gene end by 2 bases; junction bases not matched to a gene: 9. The CDR3 runs 16 residues.

This clone was found a few times. This chain connects TRBV5-5 to TRBJ1-2; D possibly corresponds to TRBD1 (6 bases). CDR3 size: 13 residues. The germline V gene has CDR1 SGHKS and CDR2 YYEKEE (reference sequence). Deletions cut 2 bases from V and 4 bases from J, with 9 bases between. CDR3 sequence: CASSLQGGYGYTF. In nucleotides, the CDR3 is TGTGCCAGCAGCTTACAGGGAGGCTATGGCTACACCTTC. The whole variable domain, filled in from reference TRBV5-5 and TRBJ1-2, reads DAGVTQSPTHLIKTRGQQVTLRCSPISGHKSVSWYQQVLGQGPQFIFQYYEKEERGRGNFPDRFSARQFPNYSSELNVNALLLGDSALYLCASSLQGGYGYTFGSGTRLTVV.

The J gene is TRBJ1-2, the V gene TRBV6-5; D is unclear. The V gene lost 6 bases and the J gene lost 7 bases, with 18 bases spanning the gap. Germline V gene data show CDR1 as MNHEY and CDR2 as SVGAGI. The CDR3 extends over 14 amino acids. The CDR3 nucleotides are TGTGCCAGCAGATCTACTCGACCGGATAGTGGCTACACCTTC. Protein: CASRSTRPDSGYTF.

The V gene is TRBV7-2, the J gene TRBJ1-2; D possibly corresponds to TRBD1 (6 bases). This CDR3 spans 13 amino acids. Trimming cost V 5 bases and J 1 base, with 8 bases left between them. CDR1 and CDR2 from the germline V gene are SGHTA and FQGNSA. The CDR3 region is CASSAQGNYGYTF. CDR3 bases: TGTGCCAGCAGCGCACAGGGTAACTATGGCTACACCTTC. The full variable domain, with the rest looked up from reference TRBV7-2 and TRBJ1-2, is GAGVSQSPSNKVTEKGKDVELRCDPISGHTALYWYRQSLGQGLEFLIYFQGNSAPDKSGLPSDRFSAERTGGSVSTLTIQRTQQEDSAVYLCASSAQGNYGYTFGSGTRLTVV.

This chain joins TRBV29-1 and TRBJ2-5, with TRBD2 identical over 10 bases. The V gene end was trimmed by 7 bases and the J gene end by 3 bases; junction bases not matched to a gene: 8. From germline, CDR1 is SQVTM and CDR2 ANQGSEA. This CDR3 comprises 14 residues. The CDR3 region is CSAVLAGYEETQYF. The CDR3, as DNA: TGCAGCGCTGTACTAGCGGGGTATGAAGAGACCCAGTACTTC. Full variable domain (outside the CDR3, taken from reference TRBV29-1 and TRBJ2-5): SAVISQKPSRDICQRGTSLTIQCQVDSQVTMMFWYRQQPGQSLTLIATANQGSEATYESGFVIDKFPISRPNLTFSTLTVSNMSPEDSSIYLCSAVLAGYEETQYFGPGTRLLVL.

The V call is TRBV9, the J call TRBJ2-3, with D tentatively TRBD2 (5 bases). Trimming shortened V by 3 bases and J by 2 bases, and 13 bases separated the two germline ends. The CDR3 has 15 residues. Germline CDR1 SGDLS, CDR2 YYNGEE. CDR3: CASSASNGVTDTQYF. In DNA, the CDR3 is TGTGCCAGCAGCGCGTCTAACGGGGTCACAGATACGCAGTATTTT.

This clone has more than one count but fewer than ten. V usage is TRBV25-1 and J usage is TRBJ2-7; D unresolved. The CDR3 covers 14 residues. Trimming removed 5 bases from V and 1 base from J, with 12 bases in between. CDR1 MGHDK and CDR2 SYGVNS come from the germline V gene. The CDR3 spells CASSPSEISYEQYF. Written as DNA, the CDR3 is TGTGCCAGCAGTCCTTCAGAGATATCCTACGAGCAGTACTTC.

The chain is built from TRBV5-4 and TRBJ1-2, with TRBD1 as a possible D gene (6 bases). Deletions cut 2 bases from V and 6 bases from J, with 11 bases between. The CDR3 runs 13 residues. CDR1 and CDR2 (germline): SGHNT, YYREEE (reference sequence). DNA of the CDR3: TGTGCCAGCAGCTTAAAGAAGGGGGATGGCTACACCTTC. Protein: CASSLKKGDGYTF.